The subject of this entry is one T cell receptor beta chain. This clonotype was recorded at least ten times. Its antigen target is currently unknown. No base quality values were provided; no much bigger clone lies one nucleotide off. The source of the sample is a study of response to subunit inactivated influenza vaccine (dated by TCRdb to the late 2010s). With respect to the entire study: Deep quantitative T cell receptor repertoire profiling was used in the study to track responses to a trivalent subunit inactivated influenza vaccine. General conclusions and limits of the study: The authors proposed that each seasonal influenza vaccination may bring in only a limited number of new T cells.

After removal of 2 bases from V and 6 bases from J, the junction retains 3 bases not matched to a gene. Measured from the cysteine to the phenylalanine, the CDR3 is 13 residues long. The retained sequence is limited to the CDR3, 39 bases, with the frame set at the first base. Looking up the germline V gene yields CDR1 MNHEY and CDR2 SVGEGT. The receptor library was made with RT-PCR. Reads for this sample came from an Illumina HiSeq 2500. In-frame beta chains were kept once TCRdb had trimmed the public reads at Q25 with fastp and called clones with MiXCR. Entries are consolidated by CDR3 protein sequence, retaining the most common genes and DNA. The sample has around 570,000 distinct CDR3 sequences on record, approximately 7.6% of them singletons. Of the sample, 10% to 15% is held by the ten largest clones.

The sequence was collected from a man between 50 and 75 years old who received an inactivated influenza vaccine. Donor details come from another sample of the same person, matched by shared clones. The V and J segments used are TRBV6-2 or TRBV6-3 and TRBJ1-1; a stretch of 7 junction bases matches TRBD1. The sample here was PBMCs from blood, taken around 2 years after vaccination. The DNA sequence reads TGTGCCAGCAGTTACCCCCAGGGGGCTGAAGCTTTCTTT. It is translated as CASSYPQGAEAFF.